A single sample is the source of the 22 T cell receptor beta chains below, sequenced in a study of siplizumab effects on memory and regulatory T cells. TCRdb's copy holds only in-frame clones and misses some; the assay was immunoSEQ multiplex PCR. Of about 100,000 clones in the sample, 91% were seen once. The sample consisted of CD4+ T cells sorted from blood. All receptors come from a human donor in good health.

This clone was recorded only once. The rearrangement links TRBV29-1 to TRBJ1-1; 10 nucleotides line up with TRBD1. V lost 6 bases and J lost 1; bases outside the gene matches: 8. Germline assignment: CDR1 SQVTM and CDR2 ANQGSEA. The CDR3 spans 15 residues. CDR3 nucleotides: TGCAGCGTCGCCGGGACAGGGGCACCGAACACTGAAGCTTTCTTT. It yields the protein CSVAGTGAPNTEAFF.

V gene TRBV7-3 combines with J gene TRBJ2-1; D gene unclear. The V gene lost 5 bases and the J gene lost 0 bases, with 14 bases spanning the gap. This CDR3 contains 16 residues. Germline V lookup: CDR1 SGHTA, CDR2 FQGTGA. The CDR3 bases are TGTGCCAGCAGCCCCCGGCCGGCTAGCTCCTACAATGAGCAGTTCTTC. Its protein product is CASSPRPASSYNEQFF.

The rearrangement uses TRBV12-5 and TRBJ1-2, with D hard to call. This CDR3 comprises 12 residues. CDR1 LGHNT and CDR2 FRNRAP come from the germline V gene. The ends were cut back, 1 base at V and 3 bases at J, with 3 bases in the middle. CDR3 sequence reads: CASGLADYGYTF. DNA for the CDR3: TGTGCTAGTGGTTTGGCTGACTATGGCTACACCTTC. The variable domain in full, with the rest retrieved from reference TRBV12-5 and TRBJ1-2, is DARVTQTPRHKVTEMGQEVTMRCQPILGHNTVFWYRQTMMQGLELLAYFRNRAPLDDSGMPKDRFSAEMPDATLATLKIQPSEPRDSAVYFCASGLADYGYTFGSGTRLTVV.

This clone has just one count. The gene calls are TRBV9 and TRBJ1-2; perhaps TRBD1 as D (6 bases). The CDR3 is 13 residues long. V dropped 4 bases and J dropped 12 bases, with 19 bases sitting between them. In germline, CDR1 is SGDLS, CDR2 YYNGEE. DNA for the CDR3: TGTGCCAGCAGCCCCCGGGGCCAAGGGGGGGACACCTTC. It translates to CASSPRGQGGDTF.

V and J are TRBV27 and TRBJ2-7, with TRBD1 matching 9 bases. This CDR3 contains 14 residues. CDR1 and CDR2 from the germline V gene are MNHEY and SMNVEV (reference sequence). Losses at the gene ends were 6 bases for V and 4 bases for J; bases not matched to a gene: 7. The CDR3: CASSSGTGKYEQYF. In DNA, the CDR3 is TGTGCCAGCAGCTCCGGGACAGGGAAATACGAGCAGTACTTC.

The chain links TRBV7-9 to TRBJ2-5; D call uncertain. V lost 6 bases to trimming and J lost 4 bases, with 6 bases between them. Germline CDR1 is SEHNR and CDR2 is FQNEAQ (reference sequence). The CDR3 is made up of 11 amino acids. In DNA form, the CDR3 reads TGTGCCAGCAGTTCGATAGAGACCCAGTACTTC. Encoded protein: CASSSIETQYF.

This rearrangement joins TRBV25-1 to TRBJ2-2; TRBD1 is a possible D gene (6 bases). CDR3 size: 14 residues. Deletions cut 7 bases from V and 0 bases from J, with 9 bases between. Germline values: CDR1 MGHDK, CDR2 SYGVNS. The CDR3: CASKQGTNTGELFF. CDR3 bases: TGTGCCAGCAAGCAGGGGACGAACACCGGGGAGCTGTTTTTT.

The chain recombines TRBV28 with TRBJ1-5; 9 bases fit TRBD1. Germline V CDR1 and CDR2: MDHEN, SYDVKM. V shed 6 bases, J shed 4 bases, and the junction held 4 bases outside the gene matches. The CDR3 totals 14 residues. Written as DNA, the CDR3 is TGTGCCAGCAGGGGGGACAGGGCTAATCAGCCCCAGCATTTT. It translates to CASRGDRANQPQHF.

This chain links TRBV6-6 with TRBJ2-5; 12 bases are a match to TRBD1. This CDR3 spans 16 amino acids. Germline V gives CDR1 MNHNY, CDR2 SVGAGI (reference sequence). Germline trimming cut 8 bases from V and 4 bases from J; bases unmatched to any gene: 11. DNA for the CDR3: TGTGCCAGCGGTCGTTCTCGGGACAGGGGGCGAGAGACCCAGTACTTC. The encoded protein is CASGRSRDRGRETQYF.

V and J are TRBV28 and TRBJ2-4; TRBD2 might be the D (5 bases). The germline V gene has CDR1 MDHEN and CDR2 SYDVKM. The CDR3 sequence is 16 residues long. V was trimmed by 6 bases and J by 2 bases, leaving 17 bases between them. CDR3 nucleotide sequence: TGTGCCAGCAGCCCTCCTGGGTTAGCGTCCAAAAACATTCAGTACTTC. It specifies CASSPPGLASKNIQYF.

This chain uses TRBV5-4 with TRBJ1-4; D perhaps matches TRBD1 (6 bases). CDR1 and CDR2 from the germline V gene are SGHNT and YYREEE (reference sequence). CDR3 length: 14 amino acids. V was cut by 2 bases and J by 7 bases, with 12 bases left in between. The CDR3 reads CASSFYAGAEKLFF. The CDR3 DNA follows: TGTGCCAGCAGCTTTTACGCAGGGGCTGAAAAACTGTTTTTT.

CDR3 bases: TGTGCCAGCAGTGAGGTATCAGGGAGTGAGACCCAGTACTTC. It yields the protein CASSEVSGSETQYF. V and J are TRBV2 and TRBJ2-5; D may correspond to TRBD1 or TRBD2 (5 bases each). The CDR3 sequence is 14 residues long. Germline CDR1 SNHLY, CDR2 FYNNEI. Trimming removed 3 bases at V and 5 bases at J, with 13 bases between.

The chain joins TRBV7-2 to TRBJ2-1, with a possible D match to TRBD1 (6 bases). V lost 4 bases and J lost 6, with 16 bases in between. From germline, CDR1 is SGHTA and CDR2 FQGNSA. The CDR3 consists of 15 residues. As DNA, the CDR3 is TGTGCCAGCAGCTCACAGGGCGGACCTAGCAATGAGCAGTTCTTC. Protein: CASSSQGGPSNEQFF.

The rearrangement joins TRBV19 to TRBJ2-3, with TRBD1 as a possible D gene (6 bases). CDR1 and CDR2 from the germline V gene are LNHDA and SQIVND (reference sequence). Between the trimmed V and J ends, which lost 2 bases and 0 bases, there was a span of 9 bases. The CDR3 sequence is 15 residues long. The CDR3 loop is CASSIQGQSTDTQYF. The CDR3 region has the DNA TGTGCCAGTAGTATACAGGGGCAGAGCACAGATACGCAGTATTTT.

The J gene is TRBJ1-2, the V gene TRBV7-2; TRBD1 might be the D (5 bases). Trimming pared 1 base from V and 7 bases from J, leaving 16 bases between. This CDR3 spans 15 amino acids. CDR1 and CDR2 (germline): SGHTA, FQGNSA. As DNA, the CDR3 is TGTGCCAGCAGCTTAGGCCCAGGGAATAGGGCTGGCTACACCTTC. Its translation: CASSLGPGNRAGYTF.

The chain employs TRBV4-2 and TRBJ2-2; TRBD2 agrees at 11 bases. This CDR3 comprises 17 residues. Germline-derived CDR1 and CDR2 are LGHNA and YNFKEQ. J gave up 5 bases and V 2 bases, and 7 bases lay outside the gene matches. CDR3 nucleotide sequence: TGTGCCAGCAGCCAACCGGGACTAGCGGAGTTTACCGGGGAGCTGTTTTTT. It specifies CASSQPGLAEFTGELFF.

This rearrangement joins TRBV30 to TRBJ1-1; D unclear. Deletions cut 0 bases from V and 7 bases from J, with 9 bases between. Germline V gene data show CDR1 as GTSNPN and CDR2 as SVGIG (reference sequence). This CDR3 has 12 amino acids. CDR3 sequence (DNA): TGTGCCTGGAGTGTTCACACCTTTGAAGCTTTCTTT. Translated: CAWSVHTFEAFF.

The chain uses TRBV2 and TRBJ2-1; TRBD1 agrees at 8 bases. The trim removed 9 bases at V and 7 bases at J, leaving 8 bases unmatched. This CDR3 is 13 amino acids long. CDR1 is SNHLY and CDR2 is FYNNEI in the germline V gene. The CDR3 DNA reads as TGTGCCAGTCAGACAGGGGAGTGGAATGAGCAGTTCTTC. This sequence encodes CASQTGEWNEQFF. The full variable domain, completed using reference TRBV2 and TRBJ2-1, is EPEVTQTPSHQVTQMGQEVILRCVPISNHLYFYWYRQILGQKVEFLVSFYNNEISEKSEIFDDQFSVERPDGSNFTLKIRSTKLEDSAMYFCASQTGEWNEQFFGPGTRLTVL.

The genes are TRBV7-3 and TRBJ2-1; a possible D gene is TRBD2 (6 bases). The CDR3 is made up of 13 amino acids. Trimming removed 0 bases at V and 9 bases at J, with 9 bases between. Germline V gene lookup returns CDR1 SGHTA and CDR2 FQGTGA. The DNA for the CDR3 is TGTGCCAGCAGCTTAACAGGAGCGGGTGAGCAGTTCTTC. Amino acids: CASSLTGAGEQFF.

J is TRBJ2-3 and V is TRBV4-3, with no clear D. V lost 5 bases, J lost 0 bases, and 9 bases lay in between. Germline V lookup: CDR1 LGHNA, CDR2 YSLEER. The CDR3 spans 14 residues. The CDR3 DNA sequence: TGCGCCAGCAGCAGGACCCCTAGCACAGATACGCAGTATTTT. It yields the protein CASSRTPSTDTQYF.

The chain joins TRBV19 to TRBJ1-3; 7 positions agree with TRBD1. The CDR3 is made up of 16 amino acids. V shed 5 bases, J shed 1 base, and the junction held 8 bases outside the gene matches. Germline CDR1 and CDR2: LNHDA and SQIVND (reference sequence). The CDR3 protein is CASSFSTGVSGNTIYF. In DNA, the CDR3 is TGTGCCAGTAGTTTTTCTACAGGGGTTTCTGGAAACACCATATATTTT.

About this clone itself: Other DNA sequences of this sample code for an identical CDR3. The V and J genes are TRBV28 and TRBJ2-5; TRBD2 aligns across 7 bases. Germline V gene sequence: CDR1 MDHEN, CDR2 SYDVKM. The CDR3 runs to 14 residues. J gave up 4 bases and V 3 bases, and 5 bases lay outside the gene matches. CDR3 sequence: CASSLGGARETQYF. The CDR3 region has the DNA TGTGCCAGCAGTTTGGGAGGGGCTCGAGAGACCCAGTACTTC.